This TCR beta chain was observed in a study of human T cells and chemical hapten exposure (dated by TCRdb to the early 2020s). General notes on the study: For sensitization, 2% DPC in acetone was applied to a 2 cm by 2 cm area of upper inner arm skin. For TCR sequencing, blood came from 25 to 35 alopecia patients at anywhere from one to four time points (pre-sensitization, 2, 6 and 24 weeks). This study followed changes in the peripheral blood TCR repertoire in vivo during primary and secondary sensitization of alopecia patients to the hapten diphenylcyclopropenone (DPC). Patch tests used Finn chambers with 0.01% DPC on the upper back, scored after 6 days by International Contact Dermatitis Research Group standards. The patient cohort, mostly female, included alopecia areata with under or over 50% scalp involvement, alopecia totalis and alopecia universalis. Libraries were pooled for sequencing, and per-sample TCR yields varied mainly because of small differences in library volumes within the pool. Blood samples were taken from patients before sensitization (week 0) and then at 2, 6 and about 24 weeks after DPC sensitization. Weekly therapeutic DPC doses were additionally applied to the scalp of patients throughout the roughly 23-week study period.

The full study reports these points: Repeated subsampling changed both the strength of the expansion versus patch-test correlation and the threshold at which the correlation became significant. The number of TCRs above 1 in 1000 frequency did not change with DPC sensitization; there was no evidence of global repertoire structure alterations. Because all patients had alopecia, a presumed autoimmune disease, the immune response of the patients might differ from that of healthy individuals. Significantly more large CDR3 similarity clusters were formed by expanded TCRs than by pre-sensitization or healthy control sets, consistent with antigen-driven responses. The number of PT1 expanded TCRs positively correlated with patch test score, significant at thresholds 8, 16 and 32 but not 4.

Libraries were prepared through RACE. The sequencer listed for this sample is NextSeq 500. Library preparation attached unique molecular identifiers to individual cDNA molecules for quantitative, reproducible TCR counting. Both TCR alpha and TCR beta chains were sequenced from each blood RNA sample. For the original study's pipeline: The median number of TCRs per sample was 95,638, ranging from about 20,000 to 750,000. The Decombinator software suite was used to annotate the V, J and CDR3 of the TCR reads. Every sample was subsampled to the same number of TCRs (28,000) for the PS versus PT1 abundance plots. TCRs were defined as expanded if absent before sensitization and observed at least eight times at the 2-week time point. Clones were called with MiXCR by TCRdb after fastp trimmed the public reads at Q25, and only in-frame beta chains were retained. Identical CDR3 protein sequences are pooled into one entry, listed with their most common genes and DNA. The authors' filters were not applied to this entry. The sample records 300,000 to 450,000 distinct CDR3 sequences, 5.1% of which are singletons. The ten largest clones capture about 2.5% of the sample.

This clonotype occurred many times. Its antigen is not yet known. No base quality information exists; no much larger clone differs at one position. CDR1 and CDR2 are drawn from the germline V gene (reference sequence): LNHNV, YYDKDF. Trimming accounts for 1 base at V and 4 bases at J, while the number of junction bases matched to no gene is 3. Including the terminal cysteine and phenylalanine, the CDR3 comprises 15 residues. Only the CDR3 DNA stays, 45 bases, in frame from base 1. Read against the paper, the sample's time point label means: pre-sensitization, week 0. The treatment or condition label, as the study defines it: therapeutic diphenylcyclopropenone sensitization with weekly scalp DPC. At each patch-test visit, blood was drawn before the patch test was applied. Eligible patients were aged 18 to 70, diagnosed with alopecia, deemed suitable for DPC therapy, and excluded if pregnant. Total RNA was extracted from unfractionated whole blood that had been collected in Tempus Blood RNA tubes.

The specimen was whole blood, collected in connection with sensitization to the hapten diphenylcyclopropenone (DPC). The rearrangement combines TRBV15 with TRBJ1-3, and 8 bases in between align with TRBD1. This clonotype originated in a woman between 50 and 59 years old with alopecia areata. Some clones in this sample may be carry-over from other donors' samples. The DNA sequence follows: TGTGCCACCAGCAGAGTACAGGGGGTCGGAAACACCATATATTTT. Its amino acids are CATSRVQGVGNTIYF.